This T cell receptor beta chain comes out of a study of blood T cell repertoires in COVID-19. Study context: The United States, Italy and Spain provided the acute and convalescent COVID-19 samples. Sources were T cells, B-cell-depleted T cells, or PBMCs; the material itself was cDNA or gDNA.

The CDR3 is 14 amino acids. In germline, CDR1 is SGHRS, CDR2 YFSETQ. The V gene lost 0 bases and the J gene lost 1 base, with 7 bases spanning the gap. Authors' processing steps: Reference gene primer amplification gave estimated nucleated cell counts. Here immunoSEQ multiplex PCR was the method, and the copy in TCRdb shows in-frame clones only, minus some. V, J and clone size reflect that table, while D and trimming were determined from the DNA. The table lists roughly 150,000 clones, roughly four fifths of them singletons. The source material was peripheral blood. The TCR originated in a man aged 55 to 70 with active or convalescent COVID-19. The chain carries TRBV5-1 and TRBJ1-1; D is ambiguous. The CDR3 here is CASSLDGGNTEAFF. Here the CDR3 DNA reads TGCGCCAGCAGCTTGGATGGCGGGAACACTGAAGCTTTCTTT.